Listed here is a single T cell receptor (beta chain). Its antigen is not known. Primers for the PCR totalled 60 Vbeta and 13 Jbeta. Sequenced by immunoSEQ multiplex PCR; TCRdb stores in-frame clones only, minus some. Of about 67,000 clones in the sample, roughly 65% were seen once. The source of the sample is a study of cytomegalovirus exposure and HLA in healthy donors. On the study more broadly: Unique TCRs numbering some 77 million, obtained from HLA-typed donors, made up an early data release.

Study-wide results and limits: Common viral pathogens seemed to be connected with several of the most significant clusters, according to a later analysis. Accurate HLA-A and HLA-B prediction from TCR beta sequences was reported for most subjects. Indistinguishable V segments such as TRBV6-2 and TRBV6-3 were excluded.

CDR1 and CDR2 from the germline V gene are LNHDA and SQIVND (reference sequence). With 4 bases clipped from V and 1 base from J, the junction kept 6 bases outside the gene matches. The CDR3 covers 15 residues. Specimen: PBMCs. The clonotype was recovered from a woman aged 25 to 39 in good health and CMV-seronegative. This rearrangement joins TRBV19 to TRBJ1-1; 7 bases agree with TRBD1. CDR3 DNA: TGTGCCAGTAGTACATCCGGGACAGCGAACACTGAAGCTTTCTTT. This sequence encodes CASSTSGTANTEAFF.